The 9 T cell receptor beta chains below were found in one sample sequenced in a study of beta chain features in type 1 diabetes. Overall study findings and caveats: TCRB CDR3s from Type 1 diabetes patients were moderately but significantly shorter in all four CD4+ subsets.

These TCRs are of unknown antigen specificity. The sequenced template was cDNA made from the entire isolated RNA. The protocol was immunoSEQ multiplex PCR, while the TCRdb copy is restricted to in-frame clones and leaves out a portion. The repertoire holds about 52,000 clones, with 35% to 50% as singletons. The material sequenced was Tregs from blood. These receptor sequences come from a young man with type 1 diabetes.

This sequence joins TRBV27 and TRBJ1-4, with D maybe TRBD1 (5 bases). The germline V gene encodes CDR1 MNHEY and CDR2 SMNVEV (reference sequence). This CDR3 has 14 amino acids. Trimming cost V 8 bases and J 7 bases, with 17 bases left between them. The CDR3 is CASSDGGFGEKLFF. Written as DNA, the CDR3 is TGTGCCAGCTCCGATGGGGGGTTCGGTGAAAAACTGTTTTTT.

This clone was observed a few times. The gene calls are TRBV25-1 and TRBJ2-3; TRBD2 aligns across 7 bases. Germline CDR1 MGHDK, CDR2 SYGVNS. The CDR3 is 17 amino acids. V trimming: 6 bases; J trimming: 1 base; junction bases outside the gene matches: 13. CDR3 sequence: CASSAWEGPSGTDTQYF. The CDR3 DNA follows: TGTGCCAGCAGCGCCTGGGAGGGGCCCTCAGGCACAGATACGCAGTATTTT.

This sequence joins TRBV7-3 and TRBJ2-3; 11 positions agree with TRBD2. The J segment lost 4 bases and the V segment lost 5 bases, leaving 8 bases of the junction unmatched. The CDR3 is 16 residues long. The V gene's germline CDR1 is SGHTA and CDR2 FQGTGA. In DNA, the CDR3 is TGTGCCAGCAGCCGCGGCGGGACTAGCGGCTCAGATACGCAGTATTTT. It codes for CASSRGGTSGSDTQYF.

The chain recombines TRBV5-1 with TRBJ2-7; D perhaps matches TRBD2 (5 bases). The CDR3 spans 15 residues. The V gene's germline CDR1 is SGHRS and CDR2 YFSETQ. V was shortened by 0 bases and J by 5 bases, with 15 bases between the two germline ends. CDR3: CASSLAGSGYHEQYF. The CDR3 coding sequence is TGCGCCAGCAGCTTGGCCGGCTCGGGGTACCACGAGCAGTACTTC.

The chain combines TRBV2 with TRBJ2-1; a weak D match, TRBD1 (5 bases). V was cut by 2 bases and J by 9 bases, with 11 bases left in between. The V gene's germline CDR1 is SNHLY and CDR2 FYNNEI. The CDR3 contains 13 residues. This CDR3 reads CASSEYGQGEQFF. The CDR3 nucleotides are TGTGCCAGCAGTGAATATGGTCAGGGTGAGCAGTTCTTC.

This clone was detected a few times. This chain uses TRBV4-2 with TRBJ2-5; 9 nucleotides match TRBD2. With 1 base clipped from V and 6 bases from J, the junction kept 6 bases outside the gene matches. The CDR3 spans 15 residues. Looked up from germline, CDR1 is LGHNA and CDR2 is YNFKEQ. The CDR3 nucleotides are TGTGCCAGCAGCCAAGGGTCTAGCGGGGAAAAGACCCAGTACTTC. Translated, it gives CASSQGSSGEKTQYF.

This clone was recorded a few times. V usage is TRBV5-8 and J usage is TRBJ2-7; tentative D call: TRBD2 (6 bases). The germline CDR1 and CDR2 sequences are SGHTS and YDEGEE. This CDR3 comprises 17 residues. V lost 3 bases and J 7 bases, leaving 26 bases between the germline ends. CDR3 nucleotide sequence: TGTGCCAGCAGCTGGGAGCTGGGCGCAGGAGGGGCGCGGGAGCAGTACTTC. Translating gives CASSWELGAGGAREQYF.

V gene TRBV19 combines with J gene TRBJ2-5, with 9 bases fitting TRBD1. The V segment lost 4 bases and the J segment 4 bases; nucleotides outside the gene matches: 4. The CDR3 runs to 14 residues. The germline V gene encodes CDR1 LNHDA and CDR2 SQIVND (reference sequence). This CDR3 is CASSTGQGSETQYF. The CDR3 DNA is TGTGCCAGTAGTACGGGACAGGGATCAGAGACCCAGTACTTC.

The chain employs TRBV4-2 and TRBJ2-2; a weak D match, TRBD1 (6 bases). Trimming took 4 bases from V and 4 from J, leaving 16 bases between them. Germline lookup yields CDR1 LGHNA and CDR2 YNFKEQ. CDR3 length equals 16 residues. As DNA, the CDR3 is TGTGCCAGCAGCCCTCAGAGGGGGATGGGCACCGGGGAGCTGTTTTTT. Its protein is CASSPQRGMGTGELFF.